Below, 22 T cell receptor beta chains from the same sample are listed, as sequenced in a study of blood T cell repertoires in COVID-19. Libraries were prepared by immunoSEQ multiplex PCR; TCRdb keeps only in-frame clonotypes and omits some of them. The sample has about 170,000 clones; approximately 92% are singletons. The sequencing sample was made of peripheral blood. The source is a woman between 45 and 60 years old with acute or convalescent COVID-19.

CDR3 bases: TGCGCCAGCAGCCAAAAAACAGGGTACGAGCAGTACTTC. Translated: CASSQKTGYEQYF. The gene calls are TRBV4-1 and TRBJ2-7; tentative D call: TRBD1 (6 bases). V gave up 2 bases and J gave up 4 bases, with 9 bases separating them. Germline CDR1 and CDR2: MGHRA and YSYEKL. CDR3 length: 13 residues.

This rearrangement joins TRBV30 to TRBJ1-5; no clear D gene. The V gene's germline CDR1 is GTSNPN and CDR2 SVGIG (reference sequence). Trimming shortened V by 1 base and J by 4 bases, and 5 bases separated the two germline ends. This CDR3 has 12 residues. For the CDR3, the DNA is TGTGCCTGGAGTGGGAGGAATCAGCCCCAGCATTTT. It translates to CAWSGRNQPQHF.

J is TRBJ1-1 and V is TRBV18, with TRBD1 matching over 10 bases. Germline assignment: CDR1 KGHSH and CDR2 LQKENI. CDR3 size: 22 residues. Unmatched junction bases numbered 21, after V lost 2 bases and J lost 0 bases. The CDR3 DNA reads as TGTGCCAGCTCACCAGTCTCGACAGGGGGCCTCGTCCCTTATTATATGAACACTGAAGCTTTCTTT. It codes for CASSPVSTGGLVPYYMNTEAFF.

The rearrangement links TRBV2 to TRBJ1-4; D ambiguous. The germline CDR1 and CDR2 sequences are SNHLY and FYNNEI. The CDR3 covers 14 residues. V lost 7 bases to trimming and J lost 0 bases, with 9 bases between them. The CDR3 is CASTLQTTNEKLFF. CDR3 coding DNA: TGTGCCAGCACCCTACAGACAACTAATGAAAAACTGTTTTTT.

J is TRBJ1-4 and V is TRBV19; D is unresolved. There are 16 residues in the CDR3. Germline lookup yields CDR1 LNHDA and CDR2 SQIVND (reference sequence). Trimming removed 6 bases at V and 4 bases at J, with 18 bases between. The CDR3 coding sequence is TGTGCCAGTAGCGACTACGGGGAGGGAGATAATGAAAAACTGTTTTTT. Translation: CASSDYGEGDNEKLFF.

The chain employs TRBV4-1 and TRBJ1-2, with 7 bases matching TRBD1. Trimming at V came to 5 bases and at J to 1 base, leaving 7 bases not matched to a gene. The CDR3 has 15 amino acids. Germline CDR1 MGHRA, CDR2 YSYEKL. The CDR3 DNA reads TGCGCCAGCAGCGAGGACAGGCAGGGTAACTATGGCTACACCTTC. This sequence encodes CASSEDRQGNYGYTF.

The V and J genes are TRBV28 and TRBJ1-1; D is ambiguous. The ends were cut back, 7 bases at V and 5 bases at J, with 20 bases in the middle. Germline CDR1 and CDR2: MDHEN and SYDVKM. The CDR3 consists of 15 residues. In DNA form, the CDR3 reads TGTGCCAGCACCACCACCCGGGAGCACTCAACTGAAGCTTTCTTT. As protein: CASTTTREHSTEAFF.

The chain carries TRBV2 and TRBJ2-7; perhaps TRBD2 as D (5 bases). The V end was cut by 2 bases, the J end by 0 bases, with 11 bases between. The CDR3 runs to 15 residues. Germline-derived CDR1 and CDR2 are SNHLY and FYNNEI. The CDR3 DNA follows: TGTGCCAGCAGTGAAAGTGCGGGCCTCTCCTACGAGCAGTACTTC. Translation: CASSESAGLSYEQYF.

The chain is built from TRBV28 and TRBJ1-1; D ambiguous. The CDR3 length is 13 residues. Germline values: CDR1 MDHEN, CDR2 SYDVKM. The V gene lost 5 bases and the J gene lost 2 bases, with 9 bases spanning the gap. The CDR3 nucleotides read TGTGCCAGCAGTCGGAGAGATAACACTGAAGCTTTCTTT. This translates into CASSRRDNTEAFF.

The chain has TRBV28 and TRBJ2-7; weak D call: TRBD2 (5 bases). V lost 6 bases to trimming and J lost 2 bases, with 11 bases between them. Per the germline V gene, CDR1 is MDHEN and CDR2 is SYDVKM. The CDR3 is made up of 13 amino acids. CDR3 residues: CASSRTGAYEQYF. As DNA, the CDR3 is TGTGCCAGCAGCCGGACTGGAGCCTACGAGCAGTACTTC.

The rearrangement uses TRBV2 and TRBJ2-5; the match to TRBD1 covers 11 bases. The V gene end was trimmed by 1 base and the J gene end by 4 bases; junction bases not matched to a gene: 2. This CDR3 spans 15 amino acids. Germline CDR1 is SNHLY and CDR2 is FYNNEI. The CDR3: CASSEDGTGGETQYF. CDR3 DNA sequence: TGTGCCAGCAGTGAAGACGGGACAGGGGGAGAGACCCAGTACTTC.

The chain is built from TRBV9 and TRBJ2-3; the match to TRBD2 covers 9 bases. Trimming removed 4 bases from V and 5 bases from J; junction bases left unmatched: 8. Germline loops: CDR1 SGDLS, CDR2 YYNGEE. The CDR3 totals 15 residues. CDR3 residues: CASSRAGGPIDTQYF. The CDR3 DNA reads TGTGCCAGCAGCCGCGCGGGGGGGCCGATAGATACGCAGTATTTT.

J is TRBJ1-2 and V is TRBV15, with 7 bases fitting TRBD1. The CDR3 is 16 amino acids. From germline, CDR1 is LNHNV and CDR2 YYDKDF (reference sequence). V gave up 2 bases and J gave up 7 bases; unmatched junction bases: 13. CDR3 loop: CATSRSFSTGMSGYTF. As DNA, the CDR3 is TGTGCCACCAGCAGAAGTTTTTCGACAGGGATGAGTGGCTACACCTTC. The full variable domain, in which reference TRBV15 and TRBJ1-2 provide the parts outside the CDR3, is DAMVIQNPRYQVTQFGKPVTLSCSQTLNHNVMYWYQQKSSQAPKLLFHYYDKDFNNEADTPDNFQSRRPNTSFCFLDIRSPGLGDTAMYLCATSRSFSTGMSGYTFGSGTRLTVV.

V is TRBV19 and J is TRBJ1-5; D unresolved. The germline CDR1 and CDR2 sequences are LNHDA and SQIVND (reference sequence). The CDR3 has 15 residues. V lost 3 bases, J lost 0 bases, and 9 bases lay in between. The CDR3 bases are TGTGCCAGTAGTATTACGGACTATAGCAATCAGCCCCAGCATTTT. The encoded protein is CASSITDYSNQPQHF. Variable domain in full (rest from reference TRBV19 and TRBJ1-5): DGGITQSPKYLFRKEGQNVTLSCEQNLNHDAMYWYRQDPGQGLRLIYYSQIVNDFQKGDIAEGYSVSREKKESFPLTVTSAQKNPTAFYLCASSITDYSNQPQHFGDGTRLSIL.

V usage is TRBV24-1 and J usage is TRBJ2-7; 7 bases map to TRBD1. Losses at the gene ends were 10 bases for V and 4 bases for J; bases not matched to a gene: 9. The CDR3 runs 13 residues. Germline V gene data show CDR1 as KGHDR and CDR2 as SFDVKD. CDR3 coding DNA: TGTGCCACTCGGACAGGCCTTACGTACGAGCAGTACTTC. Its protein product is CATRTGLTYEQYF.

The chain combines TRBV7-6 with TRBJ2-1; tentative D call: TRBD2 (6 bases). The V gene lost 3 bases and the J gene lost 9 bases, with 12 bases spanning the gap. CDR1 SGHVS and CDR2 FNYEAQ come from the germline V gene. The CDR3 loop spans 13 amino acids. The CDR3 sequence is CASSFGLTLEQFF. The CDR3 DNA is TGTGCCAGCAGCTTCGGACTAACCCTTGAGCAGTTCTTC. The full variable domain, completed using reference TRBV7-6 and TRBJ2-1, is GAGVSQSPRYKVTKRGQDVALRCDPISGHVSLYWYRQALGQGPEFLTYFNYEAQQDKSGLPNDRFSAERPEGSISTLTIQRTEQRDSAMYRCASSFGLTLEQFFGPGTRLTVL.

This chain connects TRBV5-4 to TRBJ2-2, with 8 nucleotides matching TRBD1. V was clipped by 4 bases and J by 6 bases; unmatched bases: 8. This CDR3 is 15 amino acids long. The germline V gene has CDR1 SGHNT and CDR2 YYREEE (reference sequence). DNA for the CDR3: TGTGCCAGCAGCCTCCAGGGACAGGTGGCCGGGGAGCTGTTTTTT. Its protein is CASSLQGQVAGELFF. The full variable domain, its missing parts supplied by reference TRBV5-4 and TRBJ2-2, is ETGVTQSPTHLIKTRGQQVTLRCSSQSGHNTVSWYQQALGQGPQFIFQYYREEENGRGNFPPRFSGLQFPNYSSELNVNALELDDSALYLCASSLQGQVAGELFFGEGSRLTVL.

This clone was counted a single time. The chain uses TRBV2 and TRBJ2-7; TRBD2 matches at 9 bases. J gave up 2 bases and V 10 bases, and 15 bases lay outside the gene matches. CDR1 SNHLY and CDR2 FYNNEI come from the germline V gene. The CDR3 totals 16 residues. The CDR3 nucleotides read TGTGCCACCCTAAGTATGGCCCTAGCGGGGACCTACGAGCAGTACTTC. This codes for CATLSMALAGTYEQYF.

The chain joins TRBV9 to TRBJ2-7; D is unresolved. Trimming left V 0 bases short and J 1 base short, with 11 bases between. The CDR3 covers 15 residues. CDR1 and CDR2 (germline): SGDLS, YYNGEE. The CDR3 DNA reads TGTGCCAGCAGCGTAGATTTAGGCAGGTCCTACGAGCAGTACTTC. Translating gives CASSVDLGRSYEQYF.

This clone appeared a single time. The rearrangement uses TRBV4-1 and TRBJ2-1, with 11 bases fitting TRBD1. Germline V gene sequence: CDR1 MGHRA, CDR2 YSYEKL. The CDR3 consists of 19 residues. Germline trimming cut 3 bases from V and 5 bases from J; bases unmatched to any gene: 15. CDR3 sequence reads: CASSHPGTGGIMGHNEQFF. The CDR3 DNA follows: TGCGCCAGCAGCCACCCCGGGACAGGGGGGATAATGGGCCACAATGAGCAGTTCTTC.

This chain uses TRBV10-2 with TRBJ1-1; D may be TRBD1 (6 bases). CDR1 is WSHSY, CDR2 SAAADI, per germline. The CDR3 is 15 residues long. V lost 8 bases, J lost 0 bases, and 16 bases lay in between. In nucleotides, the CDR3 is TGCGCCAGCGCCCCTCGACAGGAAGTGAACACTGAAGCTTTCTTT. The encoded protein is CASAPRQEVNTEAFF.

The genes are TRBV5-4 and TRBJ2-5; maybe TRBD1 (6 bases). Germline values: CDR1 SGHNT, CDR2 YYREEE (reference sequence). The CDR3 has 16 amino acids. Trimming removed 2 bases at V and 5 bases at J, with 19 bases between. For the CDR3, the DNA is TGTGCCAGCAGCTTCTGGGGCAGGGGATATGTGGAGACCCAGTACTTC. It encodes CASSFWGRGYVETQYF.